This entry lists 7 T cell receptor beta chains sequenced from one sample in a study of regulatory T cells in long-lasting Graves disease. Sequencing libraries for TCR beta were prepared with iRepertoire HTBI primers and Arm-PCR of CDR3 regions. TCRdb processed the multiplex PCR reads anew with MiXCR; each CDR3 protein has one entry. Seen here are around 450,000 distinct CDR3 sequences, about a sixth observed once, and the top ten hold 12%. The time point here: newly diagnosed GD, antithyroid drugs for less than 3 months. Following extraction of RNA from PBMCs, that RNA was used to make the TCR library. These same data were also listed under a study on T cells in Graves' hyperthyroidism and ophthalmopathy.

The sequencing here drew on peripheral blood mononuclear cells (PBMCs), taken at new diagnosis, from a patient treated with antithyroid drugs. The receptor set was obtained from a man aged 35 to 55 with Graves disease.

This clonotype has just a few counts. The chain carries TRBV7-9 and TRBJ2-7; weak D call: TRBD1 (6 bases). Germline loops: CDR1 SEHNR, CDR2 FQNEAQ (reference sequence). The ends were cut back, 0 bases at V and 2 bases at J, with 11 bases in the middle. The CDR3 is 15 residues long. The CDR3 here is CASSLAHGTTYEQYF. The CDR3 nucleotides read TGTGCCAGCAGCTTAGCGCACGGGACAACCTACGAGCAGTACTTC.

This clonotype was seen many times. V usage is TRBV20-1 and J usage is TRBJ2-1, with D possibly matching TRBD2 (5 bases). The CDR3 is made up of 14 amino acids. V was clipped by 6 bases and J by 6 bases, with 18 bases between them. Looked up from germline, CDR1 is DFQATT and CDR2 is SNEGSKA (reference sequence). DNA of the CDR3: TGCAGTGCCTCATACCTGACTACCCTCAATGAGCAGTTCTTC. As protein: CSASYLTTLNEQFF.

A remark on this clonotype: With a much larger clone just one base away, this may be a read error. The J gene is TRBJ1-1, the V gene TRBV2, with D possibly matching TRBD1 (6 bases). Germline V gives CDR1 SNHLY, CDR2 FYNNEI. The CDR3 is 14 amino acids. The CDR3 DNA follows: TGTGTCAGCAATCCCGGGACACCGAACACTGAAGCTTTCTTT. Protein sequence: CVSNPGTPNTEAFF.

This clonotype has just one count. It may be a read error: a sequence one base away is much more abundant. V is TRBV20-1 and J is TRBJ1-1; 7 bases are a match to TRBD1. The CDR3 has 14 residues. CDR1 is DFQATT and CDR2 is SNEGSKA in the germline V gene (reference sequence). The CDR3 loop reads CSARDVRGRSEASF. The DNA for the CDR3 is TGCAGTGCTAGAGACGTCAGGGGGAGATCTGAAGCTTCCTTT.

The chain uses TRBV6-6 and TRBJ2-7; 7 bases align to TRBD2. The CDR3 covers 16 residues. J gave up 0 bases and V 0 bases, and 5 bases lay outside the gene matches. The germline gives CDR1 MNHNY, CDR2 SVGAGI (reference sequence). The CDR3 nucleotides are TGTGCCAGCAGTTACTCGGCTAGCGGATCCTCCTACGAGCAGTACTTC. It codes for CASSYSASGSSYEQYF.

The table lists this clonotype with many counts. CDR3 coding DNA: TGTGCCAGCAGTTCCTCCCTGGGGGCCTTATACGAGCAGTACTTC. Amino acid sequence: CASSSSLGALYEQYF. The chain combines TRBV28 with TRBJ2-7; D may be TRBD1 (6 bases). CDR3 length: 15 amino acids. Trimming shortened V by 4 bases and J by 4 bases, and 17 bases separated the two germline ends. Germline V gives CDR1 MDHEN, CDR2 SYDVKM.

This clonotype was recorded a few times. The chain couples TRBV20-1 to TRBJ2-5; TRBD2 is a possible D gene (5 bases). Between the trimmed V and J ends, which lost 2 bases and 3 bases, there was a span of 16 bases. This CDR3 region has 15 residues. The germline gives CDR1 DFQATT, CDR2 SNEGSKA (reference sequence). The CDR3 DNA is TGCAGTGCTAGACTCGGCGGGTTAGTCAAAGAGACCCAGTACTTC. Translation: CSARLGGLVKETQYF.